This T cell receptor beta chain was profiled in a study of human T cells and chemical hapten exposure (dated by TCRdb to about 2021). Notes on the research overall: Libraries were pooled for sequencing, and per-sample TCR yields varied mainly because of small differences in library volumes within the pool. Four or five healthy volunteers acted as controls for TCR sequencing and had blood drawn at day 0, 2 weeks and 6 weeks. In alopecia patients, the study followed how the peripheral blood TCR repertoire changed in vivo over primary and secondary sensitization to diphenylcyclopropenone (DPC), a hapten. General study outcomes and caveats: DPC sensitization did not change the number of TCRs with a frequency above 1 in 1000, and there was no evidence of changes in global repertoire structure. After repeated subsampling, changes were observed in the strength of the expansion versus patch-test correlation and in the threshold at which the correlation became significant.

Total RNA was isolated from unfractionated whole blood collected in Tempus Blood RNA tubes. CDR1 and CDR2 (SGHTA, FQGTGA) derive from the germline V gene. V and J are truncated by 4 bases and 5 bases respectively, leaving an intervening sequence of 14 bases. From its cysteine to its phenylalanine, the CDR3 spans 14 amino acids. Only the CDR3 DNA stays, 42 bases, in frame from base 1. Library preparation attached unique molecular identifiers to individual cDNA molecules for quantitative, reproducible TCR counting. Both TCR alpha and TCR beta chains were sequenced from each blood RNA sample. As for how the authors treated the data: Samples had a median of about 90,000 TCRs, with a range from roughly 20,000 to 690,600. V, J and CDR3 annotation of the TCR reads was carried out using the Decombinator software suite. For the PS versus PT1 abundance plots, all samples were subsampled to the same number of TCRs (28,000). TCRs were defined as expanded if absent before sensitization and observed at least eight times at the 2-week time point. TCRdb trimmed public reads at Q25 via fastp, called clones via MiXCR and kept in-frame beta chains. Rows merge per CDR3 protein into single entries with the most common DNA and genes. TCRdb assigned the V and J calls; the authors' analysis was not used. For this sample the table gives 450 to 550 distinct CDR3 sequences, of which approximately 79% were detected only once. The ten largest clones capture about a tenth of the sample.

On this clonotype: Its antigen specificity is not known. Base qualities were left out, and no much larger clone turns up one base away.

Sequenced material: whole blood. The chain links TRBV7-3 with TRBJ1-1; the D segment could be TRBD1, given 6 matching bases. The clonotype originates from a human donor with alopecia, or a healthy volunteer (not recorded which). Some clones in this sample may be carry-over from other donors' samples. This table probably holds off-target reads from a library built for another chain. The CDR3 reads CASSSGGGGTEAFF. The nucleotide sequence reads TGTGCCAGCAGCTCCGGAGGGGGTGGAACTGAAGCTTTCTTT. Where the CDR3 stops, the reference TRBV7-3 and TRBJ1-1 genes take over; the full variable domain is GAGVSQTPSNKVTEKGKYVELRCDPISGHTALYWYRQSLGQGPEFLIYFQGTGAADDSGLPNDRFFAVRPEGSVSTLKIQRTERGDSAVYLCASSSGGGGTEAFFGQGTRLTVV.